What follows are 26 T cell receptor beta chains derived from one specimen sequenced in a study of shared clonotypes between healthy human individuals. Only in-frame clones appear in the TCRdb table, and some are missing; sequencing was by immunoSEQ multiplex PCR. The sample yields approximately 180,000 clones, roughly 93% seen once. The sample comprised naive CD4+ T cells sorted from blood. The subset denotes: CD45RA+ positively selected. Receptors were obtained from a woman under 40 in good health.

The rearrangement uses TRBV5-1 and TRBJ2-7, with D possibly being TRBD1 (6 bases). CDR3 length equals 13 residues. The V end lost 1 base, the J end lost 5 bases, and 10 bases lay between the germline ends. Per germline, CDR1 SGHRS and CDR2 YFSETQ. The DNA for the CDR3 is TGCGCCAGCAGCTTGTTTGGGGGCGACGAGCAGTACTTC. This sequence encodes CASSLFGGDEQYF.

V usage is TRBV25-1 and J usage is TRBJ2-7, with 10 bases fitting TRBD2. The CDR3 length is 14 residues. Germline values: CDR1 MGHDK, CDR2 SYGVNS. Trimming removed 7 bases from V and 6 bases from J; junction bases left unmatched: 9. CDR3 coding DNA: TGTGCCAGCACGGGACTAGCGACGATCTCCGAGCAGTACTTC. Protein sequence: CASTGLATISEQYF.

This clone was counted only a few times. This rearrangement joins TRBV28 to TRBJ1-5; the D is unclear. With 10 bases removed from V and 7 bases from J, the gap between germline ends came to 17 bases. The CDR3 contains 13 residues. Germline CDR1 and CDR2: MDHEN and SYDVKM. CDR3 bases: TGTGCCACCATCGACCCGAAAGGGCAGCCCCAGCATTTT. Translation gives CATIDPKGQPQHF.

The CDR3: CASSEYRNYGYTF. CDR3 nucleotide sequence: TGCGCCAGCAGTGAGTACAGGAACTATGGCTACACCTTC. This rearrangement joins TRBV10-1 to TRBJ1-2, with a possible D match to TRBD1 (5 bases). Trimming pared 1 base from V and 2 bases from J, leaving 5 bases between. CDR3 size: 13 residues. Germline V gives CDR1 WNHNN, CDR2 SYGVQD (reference sequence).

V gene TRBV19 combines with J gene TRBJ1-6; TRBD1 matches at 10 bases. The V segment lost 5 bases and the J segment 7 bases; nucleotides outside the gene matches: 2. Germline assignment: CDR1 LNHDA and CDR2 SQIVND (reference sequence). The CDR3 covers 14 residues. In nucleotides, the CDR3 is TGTGCCAGTAGTCCGGACAGGGGGAATTCACCCCTCCACTTT. Amino acid sequence: CASSPDRGNSPLHF.

This chain links TRBV5-1 with TRBJ1-1; D not certain. Looked up from germline, CDR1 is SGHRS and CDR2 is YFSETQ. Trimming removed 0 bases at V and 1 base at J, with 19 bases between. This CDR3 has 18 residues. The CDR3 DNA sequence: TGCGCCAGCAGCTTGGGTGGTTCCCATGTCAGGTCGAACACTGAAGCTTTCTTT. Its translation: CASSLGGSHVRSNTEAFF.

J is TRBJ2-5 and V is TRBV5-6, with D hard to call. Trimming left V 1 base short and J 4 bases short, with 2 bases between. CDR1 SGHDT and CDR2 YYEEEE come from the germline V gene. CDR3 length equals 11 residues. The CDR3 DNA sequence: TGTGCCAGCAGCTTGACAGAGACCCAGTACTTC. Amino acids: CASSLTETQYF. The variable domain in full, completed from reference TRBV5-6 and TRBJ2-5, reads DAGVTQSPTHLIKTRGQQVTLRCSPKSGHDTVSWYQQALGQGPQFIFQYYEEEERQRGNFPDRFSGHQFPNYSSELNVNALLLGDSALYLCASSLTETQYFGPGTRLLVL.

The CDR3 coding sequence is TGTGCCAGCAGTCTAGACAGGGGCGGCGAAAAACTGTTTTTT. Residues: CASSLDRGGEKLFF. The chain couples TRBV6-1 to TRBJ1-4; TRBD1 agrees at 8 bases. With V trimmed by 5 bases and J by 8 bases, 7 bases remained unmatched. The V gene's germline CDR1 is MNHNS and CDR2 SASEGT. CDR3 length: 14 amino acids.

This sequence joins TRBV10-3 and TRBJ2-7; 10 bases map to TRBD2. This CDR3 has 18 residues. The J segment lost 2 bases and the V segment lost 1 base, leaving 11 bases of the junction unmatched. Germline V lookup: CDR1 ENHRY, CDR2 SYGVKD. The chain's CDR3 is CAISEFGLAGVGAYEQYF. CDR3 coding DNA: TGTGCCATCAGTGAGTTTGGCCTAGCGGGAGTAGGGGCCTACGAGCAGTACTTC.

The chain is built from TRBV18 and TRBJ2-7, with TRBD1 matching 7 bases. The CDR3 extends over 14 amino acids. Unmatched junction bases numbered 3, after V lost 3 bases and J lost 1 base. CDR1 KGHSH and CDR2 LQKENI come from the germline V gene. CDR3 in DNA: TGTGCCAGCTCACCCGCGGACAGGTCCTACGAGCAGTACTTC. This encodes CASSPADRSYEQYF.

The gene calls are TRBV6-1 and TRBJ2-7; 8 bases match TRBD2. V shed 9 bases, J shed 3 bases, and the junction held 10 bases outside the gene matches. The CDR3 runs to 14 residues. Germline CDR1 reads MNHNS; CDR2 reads SASEGT. The CDR3 loop reads CASTRLSGSYEQYF. DNA of the CDR3: TGTGCCAGTACCCGACTAAGCGGGAGCTACGAGCAGTACTTC.

This clone has a single count. The chain recombines TRBV19 with TRBJ2-7; D gene ambiguous. Germline V lookup: CDR1 LNHDA, CDR2 SQIVND (reference sequence). The ends were cut back, 4 bases at V and 4 bases at J, with 8 bases in the middle. The CDR3 sequence is 12 residues long. The CDR3, as DNA: TGTGCCAGTAGTAACCCCCCGTACGAGCAGTACTTC. This sequence encodes CASSNPPYEQYF.

This clone was detected once. This chain connects TRBV2 to TRBJ1-4; no definite D call. CDR3 length: 15 residues. Germline loops: CDR1 SNHLY, CDR2 FYNNEI. Trimming shortened V by 7 bases and J by 0 bases, and 12 bases separated the two germline ends. CDR3 DNA sequence: TGTGCCAGCATCCAAAGTATTGCAACTAATGAAAAACTGTTTTTT. It translates to CASIQSIATNEKLFF.

The CDR3 region has the DNA TGCGCCAGCAGCTTCTCGGGCCTCCACGAGCAGTACTTC. Protein product: CASSFSGLHEQYF. The V call is TRBV5-1, the J call TRBJ2-7; no definite D call. Trimming left V 2 bases short and J 5 bases short, with 11 bases between. There are 13 residues in the CDR3. The germline CDR1 and CDR2 sequences are SGHRS and YFSETQ.

The rearrangement uses TRBV6-4 and TRBJ2-6; a possible D gene is TRBD2 (7 bases). This CDR3 spans 16 amino acids. The germline V gene has CDR1 MRHNA and CDR2 SNTAGT. V lost 7 bases, J lost 4 bases, and 17 bases lay in between. The CDR3 protein is CASTLNGGAGANVLTF. The CDR3 DNA reads TGTGCCAGCACCCTCAATGGGGGGGCCGGGGCCAACGTCCTGACTTTC.

This sequence joins TRBV28 and TRBJ2-3; 13 bases line up with TRBD2. The length of the CDR3 is 15 residues. Trimming at V came to 4 bases and at J to 6 bases, leaving 4 bases not matched to a gene. Germline CDR1 MDHEN, CDR2 SYDVKM. In DNA, the CDR3 is TGTGCCAGCAGTTCAGGGACTAGCGGGATTGATACGCAGTATTTT. Residues: CASSSGTSGIDTQYF.

This chain joins TRBV4-1 and TRBJ2-3; D remains unclear. Germline CDR1 reads MGHRA; CDR2 reads YSYEKL. Trimming left V 0 bases short and J 2 bases short, with 9 bases between. The CDR3 has 15 amino acids. The CDR3 DNA reads TGCGCCAGCAGCCAAGATCCTGGGCACACAGATACGCAGTATTTT. Residues: CASSQDPGHTDTQYF.

V usage is TRBV5-1 and J usage is TRBJ2-5; 8 nucleotides match TRBD2. The assigned J gene may be wrong: the sequence end matches TRBJ2-7 better. The length of the CDR3 is 15 residues. Germline-derived CDR1 and CDR2 are SGHRS and YFSETQ. The CDR3 DNA reads as TGCGCCAGCAGCTTGACTAGCGGTTCCTCCTACGAGCAGTACTTC. Its protein is CASSLTSGSSYEQYF.

The chain combines TRBV14 with TRBJ2-7; TRBD1 agrees at 7 bases. The CDR3 is made up of 15 amino acids. The V and J ends lost 4 bases and 1 base, in that order; junction bases with no gene match: 7. Germline CDR1 is SGHDN and CDR2 is FVKESK. CDR3 protein: CASSPYRGQSYEQYF. Written as DNA, the CDR3 is TGTGCCAGCAGCCCCTACAGGGGCCAGTCCTACGAGCAGTACTTC.

CDR3 sequence: CASSLLSGSSYNEQFF. The CDR3 bases are TGCGCCAGCAGCTTGCTATCAGGGAGCTCCTACAATGAGCAGTTCTTC. This rearrangement joins TRBV5-1 to TRBJ2-1, with D perhaps TRBD1 or TRBD2 (5 bases each). The CDR3 is 16 residues long. Germline values: CDR1 SGHRS, CDR2 YFSETQ. Trimming removed 1 base at V and 0 bases at J, with 11 bases between.

V gene TRBV27 combines with J gene TRBJ2-7, with 7 nucleotides matching TRBD1. Germline V gene sequence: CDR1 MNHEY, CDR2 SMNVEV (reference sequence). Trimming removed 5 bases from V and 2 bases from J; junction bases left unmatched: 6. This CDR3 contains 14 residues. The CDR3 here is CASSLWDRPYEQYF. As DNA, the CDR3 is TGTGCCAGCAGTCTTTGGGACAGACCCTACGAGCAGTACTTC.

The rearrangement uses TRBV27 and TRBJ2-7; D is perhaps TRBD1 (5 bases). This CDR3 is built from 14 residues. The germline V gene encodes CDR1 MNHEY and CDR2 SMNVEV (reference sequence). Trimming removed 0 bases from V and 2 bases from J, with 8 bases in between. CDR3 sequence (DNA): TGTGCCAGCAGTTTATCGGCAGGGACCTACGAGCAGTACTTC. This codes for CASSLSAGTYEQYF.

Written as DNA, the CDR3 is TGTGCCAGTTCCTCACCCAACTCTGGAAACACCATATATTTT. Protein product: CASSSPNSGNTIYF. The chain links TRBV19 to TRBJ1-3; D ambiguous. The germline gives CDR1 LNHDA, CDR2 SQIVND (reference sequence). CDR3 size: 14 residues. Trimming shortened V by 8 bases and J by 0 bases, and 11 bases separated the two germline ends.

The V and J genes are TRBV2 and TRBJ1-3; D not certain. The germline V gene has CDR1 SNHLY and CDR2 FYNNEI. V shed 4 bases and J shed 0 bases, with 16 bases lying between them. This CDR3 has 17 amino acids. CDR3 amino acids: CASSVFPTERSGNTIYF. CDR3 nucleotide sequence: TGTGCCAGCAGTGTCTTCCCGACCGAGCGCTCTGGAAACACCATATATTTT.

The chain is built from TRBV6-5 and TRBJ2-7, with no clear D. Trimming took 2 bases from V and 2 from J, leaving 13 bases between them. The CDR3 has 15 amino acids. The germline CDR1 and CDR2 sequences are MNHEY and SVGAGI. The CDR3 DNA reads as TGTGCCAGCAGTTACGGGCCGTCGGCCACCTACGAGCAGTACTTC. It specifies CASSYGPSATYEQYF.

V is TRBV4-1 and J is TRBJ2-3; the D gene is possibly TRBD2 (6 bases). The germline V and J ends were trimmed by 1 base and 5 bases, with 16 bases remaining between them. This CDR3 region has 16 residues. Germline lookup yields CDR1 MGHRA and CDR2 YSYEKL. CDR3 bases: TGCGCCAGCAGCCAAGTGATCAGGCAGGGAGGAGATACGCAGTATTTT. As protein: CASSQVIRQGGDTQYF.